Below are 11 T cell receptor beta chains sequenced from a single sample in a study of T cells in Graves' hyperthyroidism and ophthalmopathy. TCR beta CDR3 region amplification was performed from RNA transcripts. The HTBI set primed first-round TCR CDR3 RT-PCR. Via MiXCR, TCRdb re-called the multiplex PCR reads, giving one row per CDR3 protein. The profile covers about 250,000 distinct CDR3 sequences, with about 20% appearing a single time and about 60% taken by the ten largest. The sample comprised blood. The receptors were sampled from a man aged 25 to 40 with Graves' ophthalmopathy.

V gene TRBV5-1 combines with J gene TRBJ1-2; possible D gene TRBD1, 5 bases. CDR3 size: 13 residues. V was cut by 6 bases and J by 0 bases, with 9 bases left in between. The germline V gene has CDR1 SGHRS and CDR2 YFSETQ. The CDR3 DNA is TGCGCCAGCATCCAGACAGCTAACTATGGCTACACCTTC. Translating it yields CASIQTANYGYTF.

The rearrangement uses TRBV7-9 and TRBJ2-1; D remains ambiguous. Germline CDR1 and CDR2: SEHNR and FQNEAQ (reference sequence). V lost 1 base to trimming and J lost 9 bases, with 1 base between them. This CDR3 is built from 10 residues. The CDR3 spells CASSLGEQFF. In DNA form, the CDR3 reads TGTGCCAGCAGCTTAGGTGAGCAGTTCTTC.

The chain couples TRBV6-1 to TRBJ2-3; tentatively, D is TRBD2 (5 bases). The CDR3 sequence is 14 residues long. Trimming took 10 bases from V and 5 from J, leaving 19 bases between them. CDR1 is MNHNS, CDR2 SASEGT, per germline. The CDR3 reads CATQPGLAEDTQYF. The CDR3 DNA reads TGTGCCACCCAGCCCGGCCTAGCCGAAGATACGCAGTATTTT.

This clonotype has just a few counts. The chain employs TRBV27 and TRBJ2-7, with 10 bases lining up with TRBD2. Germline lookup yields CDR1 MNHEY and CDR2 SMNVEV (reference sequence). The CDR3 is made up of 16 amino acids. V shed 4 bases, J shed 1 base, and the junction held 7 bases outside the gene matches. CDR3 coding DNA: TGTGCCAGCAGTTACCTGACTAGCGGGTTGTCCTACGAGCAGTACTTC. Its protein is CASSYLTSGLSYEQYF.

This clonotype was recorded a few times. The DNA for the CDR3 is TGTGCCACCAGTGATAGGACAGTAGTCGGCACAGATACGCAGTATTTT. This codes for CATSDRTVVGTDTQYF. The chain joins TRBV24-1 to TRBJ2-3; possible D gene TRBD1, 6 bases. Trimming pared 3 bases from V and 1 base from J, leaving 13 bases between. The CDR3 has 16 amino acids. Per germline, CDR1 KGHDR and CDR2 SFDVKD.

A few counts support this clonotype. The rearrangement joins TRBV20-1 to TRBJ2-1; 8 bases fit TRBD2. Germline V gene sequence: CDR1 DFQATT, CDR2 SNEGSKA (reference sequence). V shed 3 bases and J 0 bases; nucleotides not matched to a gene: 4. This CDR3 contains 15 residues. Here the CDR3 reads CSASHGRASYNEQFF. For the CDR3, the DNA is TGCAGTGCTAGCCACGGGAGGGCCTCCTACAATGAGCAGTTCTTC.

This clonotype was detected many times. As DNA, the CDR3 is TGTGCCAGCAGCTGGCGGACGGGAGACTACGAGCAGTACTTC. Amino acid sequence: CASSWRTGDYEQYF. This chain connects TRBV9 to TRBJ2-7; tentative D call: TRBD2 (6 bases). CDR3 length equals 14 residues. The ends were cut back, 4 bases at V and 3 bases at J, with 14 bases in the middle. Germline CDR1 SGDLS, CDR2 YYNGEE.

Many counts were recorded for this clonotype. This CDR3 reads CASSQDPDGGYTQYF. CDR3 in DNA: TGTGCCAGCAGCCAAGATCCCGATGGTGGATATACGCAGTATTTT. The chain joins TRBV3-1 to TRBJ2-3; D unclear. Trimming cost V 0 bases and J 7 bases, with 14 bases left between them. CDR1 is LGHDT, CDR2 YNNKEL, per germline (reference sequence). This CDR3 is built from 15 residues.

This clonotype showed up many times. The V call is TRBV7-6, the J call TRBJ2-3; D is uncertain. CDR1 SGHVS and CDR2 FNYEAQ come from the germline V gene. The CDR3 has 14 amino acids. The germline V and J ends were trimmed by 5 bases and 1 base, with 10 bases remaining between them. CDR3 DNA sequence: TGTGCCAGCAGCCGGACCTACGGCACAGATACGCAGTATTTT. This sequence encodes CASSRTYGTDTQYF. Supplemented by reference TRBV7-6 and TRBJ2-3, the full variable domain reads GAGVSQSPRYKVTKRGQDVALRCDPISGHVSLYWYRQALGQGPEFLTYFNYEAQQDKSGLPNDRFSAERPEGSISTLTIQRTEQRDSAMYRCASSRTYGTDTQYFGPGTRLTVL.

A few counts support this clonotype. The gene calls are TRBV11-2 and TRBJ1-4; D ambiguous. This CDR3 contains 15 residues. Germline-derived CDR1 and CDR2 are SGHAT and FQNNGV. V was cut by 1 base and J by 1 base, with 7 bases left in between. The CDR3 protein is CASSLGGRTNEKLFF. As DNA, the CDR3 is TGTGCCAGCAGCTTAGGGGGTAGAACTAATGAAAAACTGTTTTTT.

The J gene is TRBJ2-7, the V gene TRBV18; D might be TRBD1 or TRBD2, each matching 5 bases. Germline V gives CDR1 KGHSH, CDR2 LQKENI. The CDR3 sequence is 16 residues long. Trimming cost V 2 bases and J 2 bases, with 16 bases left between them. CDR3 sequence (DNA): TGTGCCAGCTCACCAAACCAGGGACGTGGGGCCTACGAGCAGTACTTC. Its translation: CASSPNQGRGAYEQYF.